A single sample gave rise to the 19 T cell receptor beta chains below, sequenced in a study of Graves' ophthalmopathy and Graves' hyperthyroidism (dated by TCRdb to the late 2010s). The sequencing machine was an Illumina HiSeq 2000. TCR beta CDR3 regions were amplified from RNA transcripts for repertoire sequencing. The first round was an RT-PCR using HTBI primers with the Qiagen OneStep RT-PCR kit, and this first round was followed by a second-round multiplex PCR, then size selection and purification. TCRdb reanalyzed the raw reads on its own, using fastp at Q25 for trimming and MiXCR for clone calling, and kept in-frame beta chains. Every entry covers one CDR3 protein and lists the most common genes and DNA from its rows. The sample yields over a million distinct CDR3 sequences; around a third were counted once. Together, the top ten hold around 10% of the sample. Material: peripheral blood or thyroid tissue (not recorded which). The receptors originated from an adult man with Graves' hyperthyroidism.

The chain recombines TRBV11-2 with TRBJ2-7; 7 bases agree with TRBD1. V gave up 8 bases and J gave up 1 base; unmatched junction bases: 20. The CDR3 loop spans 18 amino acids. Germline V gives CDR1 SGHAT, CDR2 FQNNGV. The DNA for the CDR3 is TGTGCCAGCGCCGTGGGGGACAGACCGGGACAGACGTCCTACGAGCAGTACTTC. Translated, it gives CASAVGDRPGQTSYEQYF.

V gene TRBV2 combines with J gene TRBJ2-5; the match to TRBD1 covers 8 bases. This CDR3 has 13 amino acids. V shed 9 bases and J 9 bases; nucleotides not matched to a gene: 12. Germline V gives CDR1 SNHLY, CDR2 FYNNEI. This CDR3 reads CASQRQGNQPQYF. The CDR3 DNA reads TGTGCCAGTCAAAGACAGGGGAATCAGCCCCAGTACTTC.

This clonotype showed up just once. The gene calls are TRBV12-3 or TRBV12-4 and TRBJ2-5; 12 positions match TRBD2. The CDR3 loop spans 17 amino acids. The V gene end was trimmed by 5 bases and the J gene end by 4 bases; junction bases not matched to a gene: 11. The CDR3 spells CASSGGASGRAPETQYF. The CDR3 DNA sequence: TGTGCCAGCAGTGGAGGGGCTAGCGGGAGGGCCCCAGAGACCCAGTACTTC.

The rearrangement joins TRBV10-3 to TRBJ1-1, with no clear D. Germline V gives CDR1 ENHRY, CDR2 SYGVKD. The V gene lost 6 bases and the J gene lost 4 bases, with 21 bases spanning the gap. This CDR3 is built from 16 residues. The CDR3 sequence is CAISPIMAGRITEAFF. In DNA form, the CDR3 reads TGTGCCATCAGCCCCATCATGGCGGGCAGAATCACTGAAGCTTTCTTT.

The chain carries TRBV12-3 or TRBV12-4 and TRBJ1-3; no firm D call. Trimming stripped 3 bases from V and 8 bases from J, with 14 bases between. The CDR3 is 14 amino acids. The CDR3 region has the DNA TGTGCCAGCAGTTTCCGGACGGCTGGGTACACCATATATTTT. It is translated as CASSFRTAGYTIYF.

This clonotype has a count of ten or more. J is TRBJ2-7 and V is TRBV9, with unresolved D. The CDR3 spans 14 residues. The V and J ends lost 3 bases and 3 bases respectively, with 13 bases between them. CDR1 and CDR2 (germline): SGDLS, YYNGEE. The CDR3 DNA follows: TGTGCCAGCAGCGCCGAAAGTGAATTCTACGAGCAGTACTTC. As protein: CASSAESEFYEQYF.

Concerning this clonotype itself: Sequence at one end of the junction differs from germline and may be a read error. Here the CDR3 reads CASSVTGGGVSTEAFF. Here the CDR3 DNA reads TGTGCCAGCAGCGTAACAGGGGGAGGGGTATCCACTGAAGCTTTCTTT. The rearrangement links TRBV7-3 to TRBJ1-1; 8 nucleotides match TRBD1. Per germline, CDR1 SGHTA and CDR2 FQGTGA. This CDR3 spans 16 amino acids.

This clonotype was recorded at least ten times. The V call is TRBV10-3, the J call TRBJ1-1; D gene unclear. The ends were cut back, 7 bases at V and 7 bases at J, with 16 bases in the middle. There are 13 residues in the CDR3. Germline assignment: CDR1 ENHRY and CDR2 SYGVKD. The CDR3, as DNA: TGTGCCATCACCCGAGCAGTTGGTAATGAAGCTTTCTTT. Translating gives CAITRAVGNEAFF.

A single count supports this clonotype. This chain uses TRBV25-1 with TRBJ2-5; D perhaps matches TRBD1 (6 bases). The CDR3 consists of 12 residues. V gave up 8 bases and J gave up 5 bases, with 12 bases separating them. Germline lookup yields CDR1 MGHDK and CDR2 SYGVNS. CDR3 sequence (DNA): TGTGCCAGCGGTTTACAGGGTGAGACCCAGTACTTC. Residues: CASGLQGETQYF.

The V gene is TRBV5-6, the J gene TRBJ2-7, with 9 positions matching TRBD1. The ends lost 6 bases at V and 3 bases at J; junction bases unmatched: 7. The CDR3 totals 14 residues. Germline V gives CDR1 SGHDT, CDR2 YYEEEE. The CDR3: CASMLWDRVYEQYF. CDR3 nucleotide sequence: TGTGCCAGCATGCTTTGGGACAGGGTCTACGAGCAGTACTTC.

This clonotype was seen ten or more times. This rearrangement joins TRBV6-5 to TRBJ1-2, with TRBD1 as a possible D gene (5 bases). The V and J ends lost 0 bases and 8 bases respectively, with 13 bases between them. Germline V lookup: CDR1 MNHEY, CDR2 SVGAGI. The CDR3 runs 14 residues. The CDR3 region is CASSYSMQGGGYTF. The CDR3 nucleotides are TGTGCCAGCAGTTACTCAATGCAGGGTGGCGGCTACACCTTC.

V and J are TRBV25-1 and TRBJ1-6; possible D gene TRBD1, 6 bases. CDR1 and CDR2 from the germline V gene are MGHDK and SYGVNS. V was pared by 8 bases and J by 0 bases, with 23 bases between. The CDR3 length is 19 residues. CDR3 in DNA: TGTGCCAGCTCACCTGTGGGGGGGCGGAGAAGCTCCTATAATTCACCCCTCCACTTT. Residues: CASSPVGGRRSSYNSPLHF.

This clonotype was seen many times. The rearrangement links TRBV11-2 to TRBJ2-7; D remains ambiguous. Germline assignment: CDR1 SGHAT and CDR2 FQNNGV. The CDR3 loop spans 14 amino acids. The V and J ends lost 0 bases and 4 bases respectively, with 10 bases between them. CDR3 in DNA: TGTGCCAGCAGCTTAGATGGGCCCACTTACGAGCAGTACTTC. It codes for CASSLDGPTYEQYF.

Comment on this clonotype: A read error may explain this, as a much larger clone is one base away. The genes are TRBV29-1 and TRBJ2-7; 7 nucleotides align to TRBD1. CDR3 length: 13 residues. From germline, CDR1 is SQVTM and CDR2 ANQGSEA. With V trimmed by 7 bases and J by 3 bases, 9 bases remained unmatched. DNA of the CDR3: TGCAGCGGTGTAAGCCAGGGGGACTACGAGCAGTACTTC. This encodes CSGVSQGDYEQYF.

This clonotype was counted once. V usage is TRBV24-1 and J usage is TRBJ2-5; 8 bases are shared with TRBD2. The CDR3 runs 14 residues. Germline V gene sequence: CDR1 KGHDR, CDR2 SFDVKD. The V and J ends lost 3 bases and 6 bases, in that order; junction bases with no gene match: 5. The CDR3 spells CATSDPLAEQTQYF. DNA for the CDR3: TGTGCCACCAGTGATCCACTAGCGGAACAGACCCAGTACTTC.

This clonotype was seen many times. The chain combines TRBV7-2 with TRBJ2-5; perhaps TRBD2 as D (6 bases). CDR3 size: 14 residues. Trimming removed 4 bases from V and 4 bases from J, with 13 bases in between. The V gene's germline CDR1 is SGHTA and CDR2 FQGNSA. The CDR3 DNA follows: TGTGCCAGCAGCTCACGGGTGGGGGGAGAGACCCAGTACTTC. This translates into CASSSRVGGETQYF.

Ten or more counts support this clonotype. This sequence joins TRBV7-8 and TRBJ1-5; 7 nucleotides agree with TRBD1. The V segment lost 2 bases and the J segment 7 bases; nucleotides outside the gene matches: 8. The CDR3 is 15 residues long. The germline CDR1 and CDR2 sequences are SGHVS and FQNEAQ. The chain's CDR3 is CASSLMTGQRQPQHF. The CDR3 bases are TGTGCCAGCAGCTTAATGACAGGGCAAAGACAGCCCCAGCATTTT.

The chain combines TRBV4-3 with TRBJ2-5; D perhaps matches TRBD1 (6 bases). The CDR3 is made up of 15 amino acids. The ends were cut back, 2 bases at V and 5 bases at J, with 15 bases in the middle. Germline V CDR1 and CDR2: LGHNA, YSLEER. In DNA form, the CDR3 reads TGCGCCAGCAGCCAACAGGCAGGGGTTCGGGAGACCCAGTACTTC. Translated: CASSQQAGVRETQYF.

There are many counts of this clonotype. V is TRBV7-9 and J is TRBJ2-5; unclear D gene. There are 14 residues in the CDR3. The V gene's germline CDR1 is SEHNR and CDR2 FQNEAQ (reference sequence). Deletions cut 2 bases from V and 3 bases from J, with 10 bases between. The CDR3 sequence is CASSLSLGEETQYF. CDR3 in DNA: TGTGCCAGCAGCTTATCCTTAGGAGAAGAGACCCAGTACTTC.